These 31 T cell receptor beta chains originate from one sample sequenced in a study of T cells after yellow fever vaccination. TCRdb processed the 5' RACE reads anew with MiXCR; each CDR3 protein has one entry. Of 250,000 to 350,000 distinct CDR3 sequences in the sample, approximately 4% were seen once. The input for sequencing was PBMCs, taken 15 days after the yellow fever booster vaccination. The receptors derive from a man in his late teens or twenties who received the YFV17D yellow fever vaccine.

This clonotype appeared a few times. The V and J genes are TRBV10-2 and TRBJ2-5, with unresolved D. Trimming stripped 10 bases from V and 5 bases from J, with 11 bases between. Germline V gives CDR1 WSHSY, CDR2 SAAADI. The CDR3 consists of 11 residues. The CDR3 DNA reads as TGCGCCACCTCCCCGAGGGAGACCCAGTACTTC. Amino acids: CATSPRETQYF.

V gene TRBV7-2 combines with J gene TRBJ1-5; D is uncertain. Looked up from germline, CDR1 is SGHTA and CDR2 is FQGNSA. This CDR3 is 15 amino acids long. V dropped 7 bases and J dropped 3 bases, with 16 bases sitting between them. CDR3 sequence reads: CASIPAGRLNQPQHF. In DNA form, the CDR3 reads TGTGCCAGCATCCCCGCGGGGAGACTCAATCAGCCCCAGCATTTT.

This clonotype was counted between two and nine times. The V call is TRBV4-2, the J call TRBJ1-2; no clear D. Germline V gene data show CDR1 as LGHNA and CDR2 as YNFKEQ. Deletions cut 0 bases from V and 8 bases from J, with 19 bases between. This CDR3 has 16 residues. The chain's CDR3 is CASSQERAEAVGGYTF. CDR3 coding DNA: TGTGCCAGCAGCCAAGAGCGGGCAGAGGCCGTGGGGGGCTACACCTTC.

This clonotype showed up just a few times. The chain employs TRBV5-1 and TRBJ1-1, with 7 bases lining up with TRBD1. CDR1 and CDR2 from the germline V gene are SGHRS and YFSETQ. The CDR3 has 14 amino acids. V lost 4 bases and J lost 1; bases outside the gene matches: 4. The CDR3 nucleotides read TGCGCCAGCAGCGGCTACAGGGGGAACACTGAAGCTTTCTTT. Its protein is CASSGYRGNTEAFF.

This clonotype was counted only a few times. The chain combines TRBV11-2 with TRBJ1-5, with a tentative D call TRBD1 (5 bases). V dropped 4 bases and J dropped 2 bases, with 12 bases sitting between them. Per the germline V gene, CDR1 is SGHAT and CDR2 is FQNNGV. This CDR3 comprises 15 residues. The DNA for the CDR3 is TGTGCCAGCAGCTCCGGTCGGGGGGGCAATCAGCCCCAGCATTTT. Translating it yields CASSSGRGGNQPQHF.

This clonotype was observed a few times. The genes are TRBV4-3 and TRBJ2-3, with D perhaps given as TRBD1 or TRBD2 (5 bases each). Trimming left V 2 bases short and J 6 bases short, with 21 bases between. Germline V gene lookup returns CDR1 LGHNA and CDR2 YSLEER. The CDR3 is 17 residues long. CDR3 protein: CASSQLTTGPSGDTQYF. The CDR3 bases are TGCGCCAGCAGCCAACTAACGACGGGACCTTCGGGCGATACGCAGTATTTT.

Ten or more counts support this clonotype. The CDR3 here is CASSLGLADSQPQHF. In nucleotides, the CDR3 is TGCGCCAGCAGCTTGGGACTGGCGGATAGTCAGCCCCAGCATTTT. This chain links TRBV5-1 with TRBJ1-5; D not resolved. The CDR3 spans 15 residues. With 0 bases removed from V and 6 bases from J, the gap between germline ends came to 13 bases. Looked up from germline, CDR1 is SGHRS and CDR2 is YFSETQ.

This clonotype came up a few times. The chain joins TRBV7-2 to TRBJ2-7, with 9 nucleotides matching TRBD1. The ends lost 5 bases at V and 6 bases at J; junction bases unmatched: 8. Germline CDR1 reads SGHTA; CDR2 reads FQGNSA. This CDR3 spans 14 amino acids. This chain's CDR3 is CASSPMTGGSEQYV. CDR3 in DNA: TGTGCCAGCAGCCCGATGACAGGGGGGAGCGAGCAGTACGTC.

The J gene is TRBJ1-5, the V gene TRBV6-2 or TRBV6-3, with 9 positions matching TRBD1. Germline loops: CDR1 MNHEY, CDR2 SVGEGT. The CDR3 loop spans 16 amino acids. The V and J ends lost 4 bases and 2 bases, in that order; junction bases with no gene match: 6. The CDR3 protein is CASSFDRGKGNQPQHF. Here the CDR3 DNA reads TGTGCCAGCAGTTTCGACAGGGGGAAGGGCAATCAGCCCCAGCATTTT.

This chain joins TRBV7-9 and TRBJ1-4; possibly TRBD1 for D (6 bases). CDR1 is SEHNR, CDR2 FQNEAQ, per germline (reference sequence). Trimming stripped 9 bases from V and 0 bases from J, with 11 bases between. This CDR3 has 14 amino acids. DNA of the CDR3: TGTGCCAGTGGGGGCCTTACAACTAATGAAAAACTGTTTTTT. Translated, it gives CASGGLTTNEKLFF. The full variable domain, completed using reference TRBV7-9 and TRBJ1-4, is DTGVSQNPRHKITKRGQNVTFRCDPISEHNRLYWYRQTLGQGPEFLTYFQNEAQLEKSRLLSDRFSAERPKGSFSTLEIQRTEQGDSAMYLCASGGLTTNEKLFFGSGTQLSVL.

The V and J genes are TRBV7-9 and TRBJ2-3; perhaps D is TRBD1 or TRBD2 (6 bases each). Per the germline V gene, CDR1 is SEHNR and CDR2 is FQNEAQ (reference sequence). The germline V and J ends were trimmed by 10 bases and 6 bases, with 11 bases remaining between them. There are 11 residues in the CDR3. The DNA of the CDR3 is TGTGCCACCAGAGGGGGGGATACGCAGTATTTT. It codes for CATRGGDTQYF.

The V and J genes are TRBV11-2 and TRBJ2-7; D is perhaps TRBD1 (5 bases). Germline-derived CDR1 and CDR2 are SGHAT and FQNNGV. Trimming removed 1 base from V and 2 bases from J, with 12 bases in between. The CDR3 contains 15 residues. DNA for the CDR3: TGTGCCAGCAGCTTAGGTGCAGGGTTTACCTACGAGCAGTACTTC. Its translation is CASSLGAGFTYEQYF.

This clonotype was observed many times. The chain employs TRBV5-6 and TRBJ2-7, with a possible D match to TRBD1 (6 bases). V shed 4 bases and J shed 3 bases, with 11 bases lying between them. There are 13 residues in the CDR3. CDR1 and CDR2 from the germline V gene are SGHDT and YYEEEE. The CDR3 reads CASSKDRSYEQYV. The CDR3 nucleotides read TGTGCCAGCAGCAAAGACAGGAGCTACGAGCAGTACGTC.

This clonotype was found a few times. The chain carries TRBV4-2 and TRBJ2-1, with TRBD2 as a possible D gene (6 bases). Between the trimmed V and J ends, which lost 0 bases and 6 bases, there was a span of 6 bases. The CDR3 extends over 13 amino acids. The germline V gene encodes CDR1 LGHNA and CDR2 YNFKEQ. The CDR3 here is CASSQDGGNEQFF. CDR3 in DNA: TGTGCCAGCAGCCAAGACGGGGGCAATGAGCAGTTCTTC.

The chain uses TRBV5-4 and TRBJ2-7; 9 nucleotides match TRBD1. The germline V gene encodes CDR1 SGHNT and CDR2 YYREEE (reference sequence). This CDR3 is 13 amino acids long. V was clipped by 3 bases and J by 5 bases; unmatched bases: 3. The CDR3, as DNA: TGTGCCAGCAGCTGGACAGGGGAAGACGAGCAGTACTTC. Protein product: CASSWTGEDEQYF.

In its sample, this clonotype was seen many times. CDR3: CASSEGGSSYNEQFF. As DNA, the CDR3 is TGCGCCAGCAGCGAAGGGGGTAGCTCCTACAATGAGCAGTTCTTC. This chain links TRBV5-1 with TRBJ2-1; TRBD1 might be the D (6 bases). Deletions cut 4 bases from V and 0 bases from J, with 11 bases between. CDR1 is SGHRS and CDR2 is YFSETQ in the germline V gene. The CDR3 is 15 residues long.

This clonotype was found many times. The rearrangement uses TRBV7-9 and TRBJ2-3; 10 bases agree with TRBD2. The CDR3 is 16 residues long. With V trimmed by 2 bases and J by 6 bases, 8 bases remained unmatched. Germline V lookup: CDR1 SEHNR, CDR2 FQNEAQ (reference sequence). CDR3 in amino acids: CASSLISTSGADTQYF. CDR3 DNA sequence: TGTGCCAGCAGCTTAATCTCAACTAGCGGGGCCGATACGCAGTATTTT. The whole variable domain, remainder taken from reference TRBV7-9 and TRBJ2-3, is DTGVSQNPRHKITKRGQNVTFRCDPISEHNRLYWYRQTLGQGPEFLTYFQNEAQLEKSRLLSDRFSAERPKGSFSTLEIQRTEQGDSAMYLCASSLISTSGADTQYFGPGTRLTVL.

Many counts were recorded for this clonotype. The chain carries TRBV5-1 and TRBJ2-5; TRBD1 aligns across 12 bases. Germline V gene data show CDR1 as SGHRS and CDR2 as YFSETQ. This CDR3 region has 15 residues. V lost 1 base, J lost 4 bases, and 2 bases stayed unmatched. CDR3 in DNA: TGCGCCAGCAGCTTGTGGGACAGGGGGCTAGAGACCCAGTACTTC. This encodes CASSLWDRGLETQYF.

This chain joins TRBV5-1 and TRBJ1-2; TRBD1 aligns across 7 bases. The CDR3 extends over 15 amino acids. Trimming at V came to 1 base and at J to 1 base, leaving 4 bases not matched to a gene. Germline-derived CDR1 and CDR2 are SGHRS and YFSETQ. This CDR3 is CASSLQGDSNYGYTF. In DNA, the CDR3 is TGCGCCAGCAGCTTGCAGGGGGATAGTAACTATGGCTACACCTTC.

This clonotype was counted at least ten times. This rearrangement joins TRBV7-9 to TRBJ1-3; TRBD1 agrees at 8 bases. Per the germline V gene, CDR1 is SEHNR and CDR2 is FQNEAQ (reference sequence). V dropped 4 bases and J dropped 4; count of bases not matched to a gene: 12. The CDR3 is made up of 17 amino acids. The CDR3 DNA reads as TGTGCCAGCAGCTCAACAGGGGGAAACCGGCTGGGAAACACCATATATTTT. As protein: CASSSTGGNRLGNTIYF.

This clonotype appeared many times. This chain joins TRBV7-9 and TRBJ2-7; D is possibly TRBD2 (6 bases). The CDR3 extends over 11 amino acids. Trimming shortened V by 6 bases and J by 7 bases, and 10 bases separated the two germline ends. Germline CDR1 and CDR2: SEHNR and FQNEAQ (reference sequence). Here the CDR3 reads CASSPEGEQYF. CDR3 bases: TGTGCCAGCAGTCCGGAGGGGGAGCAGTACTTC.

The J gene is TRBJ1-1, the V gene TRBV5-1; D gene uncertain. Trimming shortened V by 6 bases and J by 4 bases, and 13 bases separated the two germline ends. The CDR3 is made up of 13 amino acids. The germline V gene has CDR1 SGHRS and CDR2 YFSETQ. The CDR3 loop is CASKSIPGTEAFF. In nucleotides, the CDR3 is TGCGCCAGCAAGTCTATACCGGGCACTGAAGCTTTCTTT.

This clonotype was recorded many times. This chain links TRBV6-5 with TRBJ2-7; TRBD1 is a possible D gene (6 bases). This CDR3 contains 15 residues. Trimming pared 2 bases from V and 6 bases from J, leaving 17 bases between. CDR1 MNHEY and CDR2 SVGAGI come from the germline V gene. As DNA, the CDR3 is TGTGCCAGCAGTTACCGGACGGGACATATCGGCGAGCAGTACTTC. Its translation: CASSYRTGHIGEQYF.

This clonotype showed up many times. The V gene is TRBV20-1, the J gene TRBJ2-5; D perhaps matches TRBD1 (6 bases). V lost 1 base and J 2 bases, leaving 8 bases between the germline ends. CDR3 size: 13 residues. The germline V gene has CDR1 DFQATT and CDR2 SNEGSKA (reference sequence). The CDR3 protein is CSARGDTQETQYF. Written as DNA, the CDR3 is TGCAGTGCTAGAGGGGACACTCAAGAGACCCAGTACTTC.

The chain has TRBV5-1 and TRBJ2-3; tentatively, D is TRBD1 or TRBD2 (5 bases each). Germline CDR1 and CDR2: SGHRS and YFSETQ. The length of the CDR3 is 16 residues. V lost 0 bases, J lost 2 bases, and 13 bases lay in between. CDR3: CASSLDFRDLTDTQYF. The CDR3 DNA reads as TGCGCCAGCAGCTTGGACTTTAGGGACCTCACAGATACGCAGTATTTT.

V and J are TRBV4-1 and TRBJ2-5, with no clear D. The V gene's germline CDR1 is MGHRA and CDR2 YSYEKL. V lost 1 base and J lost 2, with 8 bases in between. This CDR3 comprises 14 residues. This chain's CDR3 is CASSQGAFQETQYF. In DNA, the CDR3 is TGCGCCAGCAGCCAAGGGGCTTTTCAAGAGACCCAGTACTTC.

The chain has TRBV3-1 and TRBJ2-1; either TRBD1 or TRBD2 may fit D (5 bases each). There are 13 residues in the CDR3. Trimming pared 0 bases from V and 10 bases from J, leaving 10 bases between. Germline CDR1 LGHDT, CDR2 YNNKEL (reference sequence). Here the CDR3 reads CASSQDRGREQFF. The CDR3 bases are TGTGCCAGCAGCCAAGACCGGGGACGAGAGCAGTTCTTC.

This clonotype has ten or more counts. V is TRBV29-1 and J is TRBJ2-2; 8 bases match TRBD1. CDR1 is SQVTM and CDR2 is ANQGSEA in the germline V gene. The trim removed 6 bases at V and 3 bases at J, leaving 3 bases unmatched. CDR3 length equals 13 residues. In nucleotides, the CDR3 is TGCAGCGTCGACAGGGGTCACACCGGGGAGCTGTTTTTT. This sequence encodes CSVDRGHTGELFF.

The V call is TRBV20-1, the J call TRBJ2-3; 8 nucleotides agree with TRBD2. The CDR3 sequence is 15 residues long. Germline lookup yields CDR1 DFQATT and CDR2 SNEGSKA (reference sequence). The trim removed 4 bases at V and 0 bases at J, leaving 6 bases unmatched. The CDR3 loop reads CSAMGTRTSTDTQYF. The DNA of the CDR3 is TGCAGTGCTATGGGGACTAGAACGAGCACAGATACGCAGTATTTT.

The sample holds a few counts of this clonotype. The V gene is TRBV20-1, the J gene TRBJ2-5, with 12 bases that match TRBD2. Germline V gives CDR1 DFQATT, CDR2 SNEGSKA (reference sequence). J lost 5 bases, V lost 3 bases, and 16 bases had no gene match. The CDR3 is made up of 18 amino acids. CDR3 region: CSASSPQYSGLAGETQYF. CDR3 bases: TGCAGTGCTAGTTCCCCTCAATATTCCGGACTAGCGGGGGAGACCCAGTACTTC.

The chain has TRBV7-2 and TRBJ2-5; D call uncertain. The CDR3 is 16 residues long. The V end was cut by 3 bases, the J end by 3 bases, with 17 bases between. In germline, CDR1 is SGHTA, CDR2 FQGNSA. The CDR3 DNA follows: TGTGCCAGCAGCTTCCGAAAGAGCGCCACCAAAGAGACCCAGTACTTC. Translation: CASSFRKSATKETQYF.